These 20 T cell receptor beta chains originate from one sample sequenced in a study of OX40 agonist ivuxolimab in advanced cancers. Assay used: immunoSEQ multiplex PCR; TCRdb lists only in-frame clones, some missing. The table shows about 48,000 clones, with about 93% occurring only once. The sample was CD4+ or CD8+ T cells sorted from blood, taken in a trial of the OX40 agonist ivuxolimab. These receptor sequences come from an adult with an advanced solid tumor such as melanoma, head and neck, liver or kidney cancer.

The chain combines TRBV5-4 with TRBJ2-5; the match to TRBD2 covers 9 bases. Trimming took 4 bases from V and 5 from J; bases not matched to a gene: 6. In germline, CDR1 is SGHNT, CDR2 YYREEE (reference sequence). This CDR3 has 14 residues. The CDR3 protein is CASSQGLAGETQYF. The CDR3 bases are TGTGCCAGCAGCCAGGGACTAGCAGGCGAGACCCAGTACTTC.

This chain joins TRBV9 and TRBJ1-2; TRBD1 agrees at 8 bases. Germline trimming cut 4 bases from V and 5 bases from J; bases unmatched to any gene: 10. Per germline, CDR1 SGDLS and CDR2 YYNGEE. This CDR3 region has 15 residues. CDR3 sequence: CASSTGQGYQYGYTF. In DNA, the CDR3 is TGTGCCAGCAGCACCGGACAGGGCTATCAGTATGGCTACACCTTC.

V and J are TRBV15 and TRBJ1-6; D is unresolved. Deletions cut 0 bases from V and 10 bases from J, with 4 bases between. CDR1 LNHNV and CDR2 YYDKDF come from the germline V gene (reference sequence). The CDR3 runs 12 residues. CDR3 loop: CATSREDSPLHF. The CDR3, as DNA: TGTGCCACCAGCAGAGAAGACTCACCCCTCCACTTT.

The chain combines TRBV12-5 with TRBJ2-2; 8 bases map to TRBD1. This CDR3 has 19 amino acids. The V segment lost 2 bases and the J segment 1 base; nucleotides outside the gene matches: 12. Looked up from germline, CDR1 is LGHNT and CDR2 is FRNRAP. The CDR3 loop reads CASGLPLVGGQGNTGELFF. The DNA for the CDR3 is TGTGCTAGTGGTTTGCCCCTTGTCGGAGGACAGGGGAACACCGGGGAGCTGTTTTTT.

The rearrangement links TRBV2 to TRBJ2-1; the D gene is possibly TRBD1 (6 bases). This CDR3 is 16 amino acids long. V was shortened by 0 bases and J by 12 bases, with 21 bases between the two germline ends. The germline gives CDR1 SNHLY, CDR2 FYNNEI. This CDR3 is CASSEAPRGASFGQFF. CDR3 coding DNA: TGTGCCAGCAGTGAAGCCCCCAGGGGAGCTAGTTTCGGGCAGTTCTTC.

This chain joins TRBV5-1 and TRBJ2-7; 10 bases fit TRBD1. Germline values: CDR1 SGHRS, CDR2 YFSETQ. The CDR3 consists of 14 residues. After removal of 3 bases from V and 2 bases from J, the junction contained 2 bases not matched to a gene. The CDR3 coding sequence is TGCGCCAGCAGCTGGGGGACAGGGGCCTACGAGCAGTACGTC. This gives the protein CASSWGTGAYEQYV.

V and J are TRBV28 and TRBJ1-1; D is unclear. CDR3 length: 14 residues. Trimming removed 7 bases from V and 5 bases from J, with 17 bases in between. The germline V gene encodes CDR1 MDHEN and CDR2 SYDVKM. CDR3 amino acids: CASIAGLSGTEAFF. The CDR3 DNA follows: TGTGCCAGCATTGCGGGCCTCTCGGGGACTGAAGCTTTCTTT.

The V gene is TRBV4-1, the J gene TRBJ1-2; D not certain. Trimming shortened V by 4 bases and J by 3 bases, and 18 bases separated the two germline ends. The CDR3 sequence is 16 residues long. Germline-derived CDR1 and CDR2 are MGHRA and YSYEKL. CDR3 sequence: CASSREEPSLDYGYTF. The CDR3 coding sequence is TGCGCCAGCAGCCGAGAGGAACCTTCCTTGGACTATGGCTACACCTTC.

This clone was counted a few times. V usage is TRBV7-8 and J usage is TRBJ2-3; possibly TRBD1 for D (5 bases). Trimming took off 5 bases at V and 4 bases at J, with 13 bases between the two ends. The CDR3 has 14 residues. Germline assignment: CDR1 SGHVS and CDR2 FQNEAQ. The CDR3 bases are TGTGCCAGCAGCCCCGGCAGGGTGCCAGATACGCAGTATTTT. It specifies CASSPGRVPDTQYF.

The chain employs TRBV5-1 and TRBJ2-1; 7 nucleotides align to TRBD2. The CDR3 is 13 residues long. The trim removed 7 bases at V and 5 bases at J, leaving 6 bases unmatched. Germline CDR1 and CDR2: SGHRS and YFSETQ. CDR3 coding DNA: TGCGCCAGCCGGTCCAGCGGGAACAATGAGCAGTTCTTC. This gives the protein CASRSSGNNEQFF.

J is TRBJ1-2 and V is TRBV7-6, with D possibly being TRBD1 (6 bases). From germline, CDR1 is SGHVS and CDR2 FNYEAQ. V shed 1 base and J shed 4 bases, with 13 bases lying between them. The CDR3 totals 15 residues. The CDR3 is CASSLEGGLGYGYTF. The DNA of the CDR3 is TGTGCCAGCAGCTTAGAAGGGGGGCTGGGCTATGGCTACACCTTC.

The chain is built from TRBV25-1 and TRBJ2-1; 9 positions match TRBD2. After removal of 1 base from V and 5 bases from J, the junction contained 3 bases not matched to a gene. The CDR3 runs to 15 residues. CDR1 is MGHDK, CDR2 SYGVNS, per germline. This chain's CDR3 is CASSEWAGGDNEQFF. CDR3 coding DNA: TGTGCCAGCAGTGAATGGGCGGGGGGGGACAATGAGCAGTTCTTC.

The rearrangement links TRBV30 to TRBJ2-1; D is ambiguous. The germline gives CDR1 GTSNPN, CDR2 SVGIG (reference sequence). Deletions cut 2 bases from V and 8 bases from J, with 10 bases between. CDR3 length: 12 amino acids. The CDR3 protein is CAWSSLDDEQFF. The CDR3 DNA sequence: TGTGCCTGGAGTTCACTGGATGATGAGCAGTTCTTC.

The chain has TRBV9 and TRBJ1-1; TRBD1 matches 7 bases. The germline CDR1 and CDR2 sequences are SGDLS and YYNGEE. The CDR3 loop spans 15 amino acids. J gave up 0 bases and V 4 bases, and 6 bases lay outside the gene matches. CDR3 amino acids: CASSPGGQVNTEAFF. CDR3 sequence (DNA): TGTGCCAGCAGCCCAGGGGGGCAGGTGAACACTGAAGCTTTCTTT.

The J gene is TRBJ1-1, the V gene TRBV5-4; D uncertain. V lost 4 bases and J lost 1, with 11 bases in between. This CDR3 has 14 amino acids. Germline CDR1 and CDR2: SGHNT and YYREEE (reference sequence). The DNA for the CDR3 is TGTGCCAGCAGCAGGCTCCCAGGGAACACTGAAGCTTTCTTT. As protein: CASSRLPGNTEAFF.

This clone was recorded only once. V usage is TRBV5-5 and J usage is TRBJ1-5; weak D call: TRBD1 (5 bases). The germline V and J ends were trimmed by 0 bases and 7 bases, with 14 bases remaining between them. Germline V gene data show CDR1 as SGHKS and CDR2 as YYEKEE (reference sequence). CDR3 length equals 15 residues. The CDR3 loop is CASSLALGAGQPQHF. In DNA form, the CDR3 reads TGTGCCAGCAGCTTGGCCTTAGGGGCCGGGCAGCCCCAGCATTTT. The full variable domain, rest sourced from reference TRBV5-5 and TRBJ1-5, is DAGVTQSPTHLIKTRGQQVTLRCSPISGHKSVSWYQQVLGQGPQFIFQYYEKEERGRGNFPDRFSARQFPNYSSELNVNALLLGDSALYLCASSLALGAGQPQHFGDGTRLSIL.

The chain is built from TRBV7-9 and TRBJ2-3; no reliable D call. CDR1 and CDR2 from the germline V gene are SEHNR and FQNEAQ (reference sequence). The CDR3 runs 18 residues. V lost 1 base and J 0 bases, leaving 17 bases between the germline ends. The CDR3 DNA sequence: TGTGCCAGCAGCTTAGTATATGGTCAGGCACCTAGCACAGATACGCAGTATTTT. It encodes CASSLVYGQAPSTDTQYF. The full variable domain, completed using reference TRBV7-9 and TRBJ2-3, is DTGVSQNPRHKITKRGQNVTFRCDPISEHNRLYWYRQTLGQGPEFLTYFQNEAQLEKSRLLSDRFSAERPKGSFSTLEIQRTEQGDSAMYLCASSLVYGQAPSTDTQYFGPGTRLTVL.

This clone has a handful of counts. CDR3 loop: CASSIDGQYYGYTF. In DNA form, the CDR3 reads TGTGCCAGTAGTATAGATGGGCAGTACTATGGCTACACCTTC. The V gene is TRBV19, the J gene TRBJ1-2; D gene uncertain. The CDR3 is 14 residues long. Germline CDR1 and CDR2: LNHDA and SQIVND (reference sequence). Trimming took off 0 bases at V and 3 bases at J, with 8 bases between the two ends.

V usage is TRBV6-1 and J usage is TRBJ2-1, with a possible D match to TRBD1 (6 bases). Germline V lookup: CDR1 MNHNS, CDR2 SASEGT. The CDR3 runs 12 residues. Between the trimmed V and J ends, which lost 6 bases and 7 bases, there was a span of 10 bases. CDR3 sequence: CASRDRPNEQFF. CDR3 in DNA: TGTGCCAGCAGGGACAGACCTAATGAGCAGTTCTTC.

The chain is built from TRBV5-6 and TRBJ2-7, with a tentative D call TRBD2 (5 bases). Trimming took 4 bases from V and 0 from J, leaving 8 bases between them. This CDR3 is built from 13 residues. Germline lookup yields CDR1 SGHDT and CDR2 YYEEEE. This CDR3 reads CASSLGSSYEQYV. The CDR3 nucleotides are TGTGCCAGCAGCCTGGGGAGCTCCTACGAGCAGTACGTC.